Below, 28 T cell receptor beta chains from the same sample are listed, as sequenced in a study of identical twins. Using its own MiXCR run on the 5' RACE reads, TCRdb lists one record per CDR3 protein. The data hold around 1.7 million distinct CDR3 sequences, with around a third observed a single time. The sample taken for sequencing was cord blood. The source is a newborn girl in good health.

V gene TRBV25-1 combines with J gene TRBJ1-5; tentatively, D is TRBD1 (6 bases). Trimming left V 4 bases short and J 4 bases short, with 11 bases between. The CDR3 is made up of 14 amino acids. Germline-derived CDR1 and CDR2 are MGHDK and SYGVNS. The CDR3 DNA is TGTGCCAGCAGTGGCCGGGACAAAAATCAGCCCCAGCATTTT. This codes for CASSGRDKNQPQHF.

This clonotype was seen a few times. The chain carries TRBV6-1 and TRBJ2-7; D gene uncertain. Between the trimmed V and J ends, which lost 0 bases and 3 bases, there was a span of 6 bases. Germline V lookup: CDR1 MNHNS, CDR2 SASEGT. The length of the CDR3 is 13 residues. In DNA form, the CDR3 reads TGTGCCAGCAGTGAAGCGATCGGCTACGAGCAGTACTTC. This translates into CASSEAIGYEQYF.

The rearrangement joins TRBV6-1 to TRBJ1-5, with D possibly being TRBD1 (6 bases). CDR3 size: 14 residues. From germline, CDR1 is MNHNS and CDR2 SASEGT. Between the trimmed V and J ends, which lost 7 bases and 0 bases, there was a span of 10 bases. CDR3 residues: CASTGQTSNQPQHF. The CDR3 nucleotides are TGTGCCAGCACGGGACAAACTAGCAATCAGCCCCAGCATTTT.

This clonotype was recorded a few times. The chain has TRBV20-1 and TRBJ2-1, with 7 bases matching TRBD2. Trimming took 4 bases from V and 0 from J; bases not matched to a gene: 9. From germline, CDR1 is DFQATT and CDR2 SNEGSKA (reference sequence). CDR3 length: 16 residues. The CDR3 region is CSAILGLPSSYNEQFF. CDR3 nucleotides: TGCAGTGCTATTTTGGGACTACCGAGCTCCTACAATGAGCAGTTCTTC.

In this sample, this clonotype turned up a few times. The chain employs TRBV27 and TRBJ1-2, with TRBD1 identical over 7 bases. The germline CDR1 and CDR2 sequences are MNHEY and SMNVEV (reference sequence). The CDR3 contains 15 residues. V was clipped by 6 bases and J by 4 bases; unmatched bases: 11. This CDR3 reads CASSRPGQAPYGYTF. As DNA, the CDR3 is TGTGCCAGCAGCCGACCCGGACAGGCACCCTATGGCTACACCTTC.

The count of this clonotype is one. The chain employs TRBV27 and TRBJ1-4; TRBD1 might be the D (5 bases). The CDR3 covers 14 residues. Trimming took 5 bases from V and 8 from J, leaving 15 bases between them. CDR1 and CDR2 from the germline V gene are MNHEY and SMNVEV (reference sequence). CDR3 loop: CASSRWTYSEKLFF. CDR3 nucleotide sequence: TGTGCCAGCAGTCGCTGGACATATTCCGAAAAACTGTTTTTT. Complete variable domain (other parts from reference TRBV27 and TRBJ1-4): EAQVTQNPRYLITVTGKKLTVTCSQNMNHEYMSWYRQDPGLGLRQIYYSMNVEVTDKGDVPEGYKVSRKEKRNFPLILESPSPNQTSLYFCASSRWTYSEKLFFGSGTQLSVL.

In its sample, this clonotype was seen a few times. The J gene is TRBJ1-1, the V gene TRBV16; TRBD1 might be the D (6 bases). The CDR3 length is 14 residues. Germline V lookup: CDR1 KGHSY, CDR2 FQNENV. Trimming took 5 bases from V and 4 from J, leaving 14 bases between them. CDR3 nucleotides: TGTGCCAGCAGCGAGAGCACAGGGTTCACTGAAGCTTTCTTT. Its translation is CASSESTGFTEAFF.

The gene calls are TRBV7-9 and TRBJ1-2; D remains ambiguous. The germline V gene has CDR1 SEHNR and CDR2 FQNEAQ (reference sequence). CDR3 length: 12 amino acids. Trimming left V 4 bases short and J 6 bases short, with 9 bases between. The CDR3 sequence is CASSWEWDGYTF. CDR3 in DNA: TGTGCCAGCAGCTGGGAGTGGGATGGCTACACCTTC.

The genes are TRBV28 and TRBJ2-5; D tentatively fits TRBD1 or TRBD2 (5 bases each). The CDR3 runs 14 residues. CDR1 MDHEN and CDR2 SYDVKM come from the germline V gene. Trimming took 3 bases from V and 3 from J, leaving 11 bases between them. CDR3 region: CASSFEGRKETQYF. The CDR3 DNA sequence: TGTGCCAGCAGTTTTGAGGGGCGAAAAGAGACCCAGTACTTC. Combining the CDR3 with reference TRBV28 and TRBJ2-5 gives the whole variable domain DVKVTQSSRYLVKRTGEKVFLECVQDMDHENMFWYRQDPGLGLRLIYFSYDVKMKEKGDIPEGYSVSREKKERFSLILESASTNQTSMYLCASSFEGRKETQYFGPGTRLLVL.

This clonotype was seen a handful of times. V is TRBV4-2 and J is TRBJ1-2, with a tentative D call TRBD1 (5 bases). Trimming took 4 bases from V and 6 from J, leaving 15 bases between them. Germline-derived CDR1 and CDR2 are LGHNA and YNFKEQ. This CDR3 region has 14 residues. CDR3 sequence: CASSRAQGKDGYTF. The CDR3, as DNA: TGTGCCAGCAGCCGAGCCCAGGGAAAGGATGGCTACACCTTC.

This clonotype appeared a single time. V gene TRBV11-2 combines with J gene TRBJ2-1, with TRBD1 as a possible D gene (6 bases). The germline V gene has CDR1 SGHAT and CDR2 FQNNGV. There are 13 residues in the CDR3. V gave up 4 bases and J gave up 5 bases, with 9 bases separating them. CDR3 region: CASSWTAHNEQFF. In DNA, the CDR3 is TGTGCCAGCAGCTGGACAGCCCACAATGAGCAGTTCTTC. Full variable domain (rest looked up from reference TRBV11-2 and TRBJ2-1): EAGVAQSPRYKIIEKRQSVAFWCNPISGHATLYWYQQILGQGPKLLIQFQNNGVVDDSQLPKDRFSAERLKGVDSTLKIQPAKLEDSAVYLCASSWTAHNEQFFGPGTRLTVL.

The chain has TRBV4-1 and TRBJ2-2; D remains unclear. The ends were cut back, 6 bases at V and 6 bases at J, with 11 bases in the middle. Germline lookup yields CDR1 MGHRA and CDR2 YSYEKL. The CDR3 runs 13 residues. CDR3: CASRGSSAGELFF. The CDR3 region has the DNA TGCGCCAGCAGGGGCTCGTCGGCCGGGGAGCTGTTTTTT.

The table lists this clonotype with a few counts. V gene TRBV3-1 combines with J gene TRBJ1-1; D uncertain. V was pared by 0 bases and J by 0 bases, with 5 bases between. Germline assignment: CDR1 LGHDT and CDR2 YNNKEL (reference sequence). CDR3 length: 14 amino acids. CDR3 sequence reads: CASSQEEMNTEAFF. The CDR3 nucleotides are TGTGCCAGCAGCCAAGAGGAAATGAACACTGAAGCTTTCTTT.

The genes are TRBV6-5 and TRBJ2-7, with D tentatively TRBD1 (5 bases). Germline CDR1 is MNHEY and CDR2 is SVGAGI. The CDR3 has 15 amino acids. V was trimmed by 5 bases and J by 3 bases, leaving 17 bases between them. The CDR3 coding sequence is TGTGCCAGCAGTACCCGGACAAGCCCAATCTACGAGCAGTACTTC. Its protein product is CASSTRTSPIYEQYF.

The V gene is TRBV11-2, the J gene TRBJ2-1, with 11 bases aligning to TRBD2. The J call could be wrong; TRBJ2-7 is a better fit for the DNA end. The CDR3 totals 18 residues. Germline CDR1 reads SGHAT; CDR2 reads FQNNGV. Here the CDR3 DNA reads TGTGCCAGCAGCTCGATCCGGACTAGCGGGCCCTCCTACAATGAGCAGTACTTC. It specifies CASSSIRTSGPSYNEQYF.

This clonotype appeared a few times. The CDR3 nucleotides are TGCAGTGCTAGTGCATCGCGGGAGGGCGGGACAGATACGCAGTATTTT. It specifies CSASASREGGTDTQYF. The chain carries TRBV20-1 and TRBJ2-3, with 9 bases fitting TRBD2. V gave up 3 bases and J gave up 3 bases; unmatched junction bases: 10. Germline CDR1 and CDR2: DFQATT and SNEGSKA (reference sequence). The CDR3 is 16 residues long.

The chain has TRBV20-1 and TRBJ1-5, with D hard to call. The germline V and J ends were trimmed by 4 bases and 0 bases, with 13 bases remaining between them. CDR1 DFQATT and CDR2 SNEGSKA come from the germline V gene (reference sequence). The CDR3 consists of 15 residues. CDR3 region: CSAKAYSDSNQPQHF. The CDR3 DNA follows: TGCAGTGCTAAAGCATACAGCGATAGCAATCAGCCCCAGCATTTT.

V usage is TRBV25-1 and J usage is TRBJ2-7; D is undetermined. The V end was cut by 1 base, the J end by 2 bases, with 9 bases between. The CDR3 consists of 14 residues. In germline, CDR1 is MGHDK, CDR2 SYGVNS. CDR3 nucleotide sequence: TGTGCCAGCAGTGAATGGAACAGTCCCTACGAGCAGTACTTC. Translating it yields CASSEWNSPYEQYF.

Worth noting for this clonotype: This clone may be a read error of a much larger clone one base away. The chain carries TRBV28 and TRBJ2-5, with D possibly TRBD2 on 5 matching bases. The germline V gene has CDR1 MDHEN and CDR2 SYDVKM. V was shortened by 5 bases and J by 13 bases, with 17 bases between the two germline ends. CDR3 length: 12 amino acids. The CDR3: CASSPPGGERYF. CDR3 in DNA: TGTGCCAGCAGTCCCCCAGGAGGCGAGCGGTACTTC. Complete variable domain (other parts from reference TRBV28 and TRBJ2-5): DVKVTQSSRYLVKRTGEKVFLECVQDMDHENMFWYRQDPGLGLRLIYFSYDVKMKEKGDIPEGYSVSREKKERFSLILESASTNQTSMYLCASSPPGGERYFGPGTRLLVL.

This chain joins TRBV20-1 and TRBJ2-5; 8 nucleotides align to TRBD2. V lost 6 bases to trimming and J lost 5 bases; unmatched junction nucleotides: 8. The CDR3 runs to 13 residues. The germline V gene has CDR1 DFQATT and CDR2 SNEGSKA (reference sequence). In DNA, the CDR3 is TGCAGTGCCGATAGCGGGGTCGGGGAGACCCAGTACTTC. Its translation is CSADSGVGETQYF.

This rearrangement joins TRBV2 to TRBJ2-5; D possibly uses TRBD1 or TRBD2 (5 bases each). Germline CDR1 SNHLY, CDR2 FYNNEI. Trimming removed 4 bases at V and 1 base at J, with 13 bases between. The CDR3 extends over 15 amino acids. The CDR3 sequence: CASSVAGTVQETQYF. CDR3 bases: TGTGCCAGCAGTGTTGCAGGGACGGTCCAAGAGACCCAGTACTTC.

The rearrangement uses TRBV4-1 and TRBJ2-1; 9 positions agree with TRBD2. The CDR3 extends over 14 amino acids. The germline V gene has CDR1 MGHRA and CDR2 YSYEKL. J lost 9 bases, V lost 4 bases, and 7 bases had no gene match. CDR3 nucleotide sequence: TGCGCCAGCAGCCGCCGGACTAGCGAGGCTGAGCAGTTCTTC. Its translation is CASSRRTSEAEQFF.

This clonotype was detected only a few times. This sequence joins TRBV6-1 and TRBJ1-2, with D unresolved. This CDR3 is 14 amino acids long. In germline, CDR1 is MNHNS, CDR2 SASEGT. V lost 7 bases, J lost 0 bases, and 12 bases lay in between. CDR3 protein: CASKGASSNYGYTF. CDR3 nucleotides: TGTGCCAGCAAGGGAGCTTCCTCTAACTATGGCTACACCTTC.

In regard to this clonotype: This could be a read error, since a much larger clone is one nucleotide away. This chain joins TRBV2 and TRBJ1-1, with a tentative D call TRBD1 (5 bases). The CDR3 sequence is 13 residues long. V was cut by 5 bases and J by 4 bases, with 11 bases left in between. Germline CDR1 is SNHLY and CDR2 is FYNNEI. The CDR3 here is CASSYAGRTEAFF. Here the CDR3 DNA reads TGTGCCAGCAGTTACGCGGGGCGCACTGAAGCTTTCTTT.

This clonotype was detected ten times or more. This rearrangement joins TRBV29-1 to TRBJ2-7, with TRBD2 identical over 10 bases. CDR3 size: 14 residues. The germline V gene has CDR1 SQVTM and CDR2 ANQGSEA. The trim removed 1 base at V and 1 base at J, leaving 1 base unmatched. CDR3 DNA: TGCAGCGTTGAAGTGACTAGCGGGTCCTACGAGCAGTACTTC. This codes for CSVEVTSGSYEQYF.

This clonotype was observed a handful of times. The chain has TRBV5-5 and TRBJ2-5; the D is unclear. The ends were cut back, 2 bases at V and 2 bases at J, with 16 bases in the middle. There are 16 residues in the CDR3. Per the germline V gene, CDR1 is SGHKS and CDR2 is YYEKEE (reference sequence). CDR3 in amino acids: CASSFLGLASQETQYF. The CDR3 DNA reads as TGTGCCAGCAGCTTTCTAGGGTTGGCTTCGCAAGAGACCCAGTACTTC.

The chain links TRBV2 to TRBJ1-3; perhaps TRBD1 as D (6 bases). Trimming removed 7 bases at V and 4 bases at J, with 14 bases between. Germline V lookup: CDR1 SNHLY, CDR2 FYNNEI. The CDR3 consists of 14 residues. DNA of the CDR3: TGTGCCAGCACCCAAGGGGGGAACGGAAACACCATATATTTT. Translation gives CASTQGGNGNTIYF. Complete variable domain (other parts from reference TRBV2 and TRBJ1-3): EPEVTQTPSHQVTQMGQEVILRCVPISNHLYFYWYRQILGQKVEFLVSFYNNEISEKSEIFDDQFSVERPDGSNFTLKIRSTKLEDSAMYFCASTQGGNGNTIYFGEGSWLTVV.

The rearrangement uses TRBV12-3 or TRBV12-4 and TRBJ2-7; the D gene could be TRBD1 or TRBD2 (5 bases each). CDR3 length: 14 residues. Trimming pared 6 bases from V and 0 bases from J, leaving 12 bases between. The CDR3 sequence: CASSPMGVSYEQYF. The CDR3 region has the DNA TGTGCCAGCAGCCCGATGGGGGTCTCCTACGAGCAGTACTTC.